This TCR beta chain derives from a study of T cells expressing NK-cell markers. Study as a whole: The sequencing cohort of eight donors included seven HCMV-seropositive individuals and one seronegative individual.

CDR1 and CDR2 (germline): LNHNV, YYDKDF (reference sequence). This CDR3 is built from 16 residues. Reprocessing the 5' RACE reads, TCRdb reports a single entry for every CDR3 protein and omits DNA. This table lists 350,000 to 450,000 distinct CDR3 sequences. The receptor was isolated from a man between 18 and 69 years old in good health. This chain links TRBV15 with TRBJ2-5; TCRdb picks TRBD2, but there is no DNA to check that call. The sample comprised blood T cells: a sorted CD56 or NKG2C T cell subset, CD4+ or CD8+ T cells, or bulk PBMC T cells (not recorded which). CDR3 region: CATSRDERGALGTQYF.